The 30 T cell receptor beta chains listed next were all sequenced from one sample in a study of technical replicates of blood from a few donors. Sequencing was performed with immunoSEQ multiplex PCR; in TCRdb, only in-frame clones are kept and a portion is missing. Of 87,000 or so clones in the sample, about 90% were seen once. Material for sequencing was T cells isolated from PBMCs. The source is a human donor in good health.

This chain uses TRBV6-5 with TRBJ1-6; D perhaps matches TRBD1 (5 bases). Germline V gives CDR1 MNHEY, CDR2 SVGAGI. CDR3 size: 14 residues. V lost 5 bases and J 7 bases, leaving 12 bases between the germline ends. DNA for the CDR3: TGTGCCAGCAGTGGGGGGTCGGGAAATTCACCCCTCCACTTT. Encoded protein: CASSGGSGNSPLHF.

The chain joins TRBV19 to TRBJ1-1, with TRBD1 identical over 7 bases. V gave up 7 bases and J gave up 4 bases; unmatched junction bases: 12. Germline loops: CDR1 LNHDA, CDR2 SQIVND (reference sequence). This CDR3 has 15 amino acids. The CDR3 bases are TGTGCCAGTACCCACAGGGGCCTGGTGGGCACTGAAGCTTTCTTT. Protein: CASTHRGLVGTEAFF.

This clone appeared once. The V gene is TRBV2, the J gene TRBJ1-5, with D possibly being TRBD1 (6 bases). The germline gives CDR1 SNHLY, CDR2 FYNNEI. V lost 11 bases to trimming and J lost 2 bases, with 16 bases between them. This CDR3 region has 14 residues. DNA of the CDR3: TGTGCCGCAGGAAAGGGGGTAGGCAATCAGCCCCAGCATTTT. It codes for CAAGKGVGNQPQHF. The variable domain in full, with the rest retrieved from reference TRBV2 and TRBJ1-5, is EPEVTQTPSHQVTQMGQEVILRCVPISNHLYFYWYRQILGQKVEFLVSFYNNEISEKSEIFDDQFSVERPDGSNFTLKIRSTKLEDSAMYFCAAGKGVGNQPQHFGDGTRLSIL.

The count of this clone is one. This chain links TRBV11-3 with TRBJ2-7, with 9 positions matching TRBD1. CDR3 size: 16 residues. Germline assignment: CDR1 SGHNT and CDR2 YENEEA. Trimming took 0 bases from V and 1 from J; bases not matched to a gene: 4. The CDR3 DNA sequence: TGTGCCAGCAGCTTAGAGAAGACAGGGGGGTCCTACGAGCAGTACTTC. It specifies CASSLEKTGGSYEQYF.

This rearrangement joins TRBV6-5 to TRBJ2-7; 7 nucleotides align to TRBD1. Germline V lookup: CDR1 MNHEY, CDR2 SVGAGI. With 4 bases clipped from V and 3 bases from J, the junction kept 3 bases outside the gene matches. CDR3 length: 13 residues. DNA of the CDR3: TGTGCCAGCAGTTTCCGGGACAGCTACGAGCAGTACTTC. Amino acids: CASSFRDSYEQYF.

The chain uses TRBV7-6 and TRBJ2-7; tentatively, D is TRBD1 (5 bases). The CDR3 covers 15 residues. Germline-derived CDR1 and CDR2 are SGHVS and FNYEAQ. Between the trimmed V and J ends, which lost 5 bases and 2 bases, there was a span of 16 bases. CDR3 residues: CASSPPPGIAYEQYF. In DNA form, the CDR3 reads TGTGCCAGCAGCCCACCGCCAGGGATCGCCTACGAGCAGTACTTC.

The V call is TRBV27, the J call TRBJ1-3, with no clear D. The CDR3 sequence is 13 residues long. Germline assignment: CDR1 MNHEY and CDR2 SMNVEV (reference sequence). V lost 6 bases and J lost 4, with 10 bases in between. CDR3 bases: TGTGCCAGCAGGCAGGTTGGAGGAAACACCATATATTTT. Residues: CASRQVGGNTIYF.

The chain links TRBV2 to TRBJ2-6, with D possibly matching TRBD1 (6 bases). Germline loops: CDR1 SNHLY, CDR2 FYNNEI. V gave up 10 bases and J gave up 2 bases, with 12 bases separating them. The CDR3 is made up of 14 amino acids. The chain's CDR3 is CAKRQVPGANVLTF. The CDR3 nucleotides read TGTGCCAAGAGACAGGTCCCTGGGGCCAACGTCCTGACTTTC.

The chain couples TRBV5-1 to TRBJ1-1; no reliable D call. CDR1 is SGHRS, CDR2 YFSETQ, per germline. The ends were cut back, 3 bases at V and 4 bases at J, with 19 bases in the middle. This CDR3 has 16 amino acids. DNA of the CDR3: TGCGCCAGCAGCTCTGTTCACAGTAGTGAGGGCACTGAAGCTTTCTTT. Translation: CASSSVHSSEGTEAFF.

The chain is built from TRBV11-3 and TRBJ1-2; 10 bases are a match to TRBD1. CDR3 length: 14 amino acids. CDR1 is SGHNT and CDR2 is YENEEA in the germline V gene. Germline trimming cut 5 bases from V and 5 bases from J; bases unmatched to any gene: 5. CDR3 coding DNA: TGTGCCAGCAGCAGACAGGGGGCGCATTATGGCTACACCTTC. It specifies CASSRQGAHYGYTF.

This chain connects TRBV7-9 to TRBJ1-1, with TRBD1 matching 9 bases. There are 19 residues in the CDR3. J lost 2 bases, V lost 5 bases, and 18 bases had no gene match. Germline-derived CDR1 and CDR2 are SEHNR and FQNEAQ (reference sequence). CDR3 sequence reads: CASSPSGQGRAPFNTEAFF. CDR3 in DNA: TGTGCCAGCAGCCCTTCAGGACAGGGGCGGGCCCCCTTTAACACTGAAGCTTTCTTT. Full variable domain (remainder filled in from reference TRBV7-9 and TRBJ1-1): DTGVSQNPRHKITKRGQNVTFRCDPISEHNRLYWYRQTLGQGPEFLTYFQNEAQLEKSRLLSDRFSAERPKGSFSTLEIQRTEQGDSAMYLCASSPSGQGRAPFNTEAFFGQGTRLTVV.

The CDR3 DNA sequence: TGTGCCAGCAGCACGCGCGGGACAGGGGTTTTACGGGATCAGCCCCAGCATTTT. It is translated as CASSTRGTGVLRDQPQHF. The rearrangement uses TRBV21-1 and TRBJ1-5; the table names TRBD1, a call not compared with the DNA. TRBV21-1 is assigned pseudogene status. The CDR3 is 18 amino acids.

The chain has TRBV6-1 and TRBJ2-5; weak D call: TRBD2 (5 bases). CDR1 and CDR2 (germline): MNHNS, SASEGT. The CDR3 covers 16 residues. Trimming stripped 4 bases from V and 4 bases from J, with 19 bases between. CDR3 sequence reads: CASSAVGGLLRETQYF. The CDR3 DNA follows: TGTGCCAGCAGTGCCGTGGGCGGGCTATTGAGAGAGACCCAGTACTTC.

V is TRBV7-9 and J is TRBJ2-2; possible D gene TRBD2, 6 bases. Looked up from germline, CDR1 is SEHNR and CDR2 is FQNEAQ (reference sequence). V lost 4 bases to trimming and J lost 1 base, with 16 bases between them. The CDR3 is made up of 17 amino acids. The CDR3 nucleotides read TGTGCCAGCAGCTCCGGCCGGGACTCACTGAACACCGGGGAGCTGTTTTTT. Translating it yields CASSSGRDSLNTGELFF.

The CDR3 DNA follows: TGTGCCAGCAGCTTAAGACAGAGTTGGGCCAATGAGCAGTTCTTC. Its translation is CASSLRQSWANEQFF. The rearrangement links TRBV5-4 to TRBJ2-1; possibly TRBD1 for D (5 bases). The ends were cut back, 2 bases at V and 6 bases at J, with 15 bases in the middle. This CDR3 spans 15 amino acids. Germline V lookup: CDR1 SGHNT, CDR2 YYREEE (reference sequence).

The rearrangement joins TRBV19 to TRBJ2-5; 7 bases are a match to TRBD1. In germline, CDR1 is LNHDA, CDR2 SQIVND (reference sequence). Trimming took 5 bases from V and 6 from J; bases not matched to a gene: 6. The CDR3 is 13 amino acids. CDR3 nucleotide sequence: TGTGCCAGTAGTGAGGGGGCTCAACAGACCCAGTACTTC. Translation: CASSEGAQQTQYF.

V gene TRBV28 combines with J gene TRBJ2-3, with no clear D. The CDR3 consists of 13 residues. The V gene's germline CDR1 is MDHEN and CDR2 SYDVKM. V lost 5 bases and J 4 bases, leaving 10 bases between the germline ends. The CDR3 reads CASSPPSPDTQYF. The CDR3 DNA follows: TGTGCCAGCAGTCCTCCAAGCCCAGATACGCAGTATTTT.

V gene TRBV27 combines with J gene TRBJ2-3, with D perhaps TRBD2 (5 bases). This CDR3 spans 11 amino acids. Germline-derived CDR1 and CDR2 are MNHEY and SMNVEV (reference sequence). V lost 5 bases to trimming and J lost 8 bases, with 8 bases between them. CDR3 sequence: CASSPGSTQYF. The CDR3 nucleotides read TGTGCCAGCAGTCCGGGAAGTACGCAGTATTTT.

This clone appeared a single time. The DNA for the CDR3 is TGTGCCAGCAGTTTACCCCAGGGGGCCGACACTGAAGCTTTCTTT. It codes for CASSLPQGADTEAFF. The chain recombines TRBV28 with TRBJ1-1, with 8 bases fitting TRBD1. This CDR3 has 15 amino acids. Trimming removed 2 bases from V and 3 bases from J; junction bases left unmatched: 5. Germline lookup yields CDR1 MDHEN and CDR2 SYDVKM.

CDR3 protein: CASSESLDGNEQFF. CDR3 coding DNA: TGCGCCAGCAGTGAGTCGCTAGATGGCAATGAGCAGTTCTTC. The J gene is TRBJ2-1, the V gene TRBV10-1, with no clear D. This CDR3 contains 14 residues. Trimming left V 0 bases short and J 6 bases short, with 9 bases between. The germline CDR1 and CDR2 sequences are WNHNN and SYGVQD (reference sequence).

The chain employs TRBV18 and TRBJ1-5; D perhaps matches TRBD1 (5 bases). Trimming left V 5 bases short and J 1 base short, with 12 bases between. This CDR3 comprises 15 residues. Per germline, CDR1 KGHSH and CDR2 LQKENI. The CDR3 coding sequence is TGTGCCAGCTCAGGACAACAGGCAAGCAATCAGCCCCAGCATTTT. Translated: CASSGQQASNQPQHF.

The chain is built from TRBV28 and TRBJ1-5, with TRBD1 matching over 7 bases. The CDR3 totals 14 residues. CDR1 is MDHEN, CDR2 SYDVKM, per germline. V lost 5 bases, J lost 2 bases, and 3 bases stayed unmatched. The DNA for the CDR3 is TGTGCCAGCAGTGACGACAGGGGCAATCAGCCCCAGCATTTT. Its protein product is CASSDDRGNQPQHF.

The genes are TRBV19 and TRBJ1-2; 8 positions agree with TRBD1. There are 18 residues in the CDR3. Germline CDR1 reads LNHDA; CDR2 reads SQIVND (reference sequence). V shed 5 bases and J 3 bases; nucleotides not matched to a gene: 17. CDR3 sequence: CASSASGGRGIGDYGYTF. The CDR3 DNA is TGTGCCAGTAGTGCGTCAGGGGGCAGGGGGATTGGCGACTATGGCTACACCTTC.

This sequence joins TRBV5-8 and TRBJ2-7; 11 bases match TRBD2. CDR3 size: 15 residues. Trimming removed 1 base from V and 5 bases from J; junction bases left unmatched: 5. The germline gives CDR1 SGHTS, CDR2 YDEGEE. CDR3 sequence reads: CASSLTSGSLDEQYF. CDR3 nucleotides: TGTGCCAGCAGCTTGACTAGCGGGAGTCTGGACGAGCAGTACTTC.

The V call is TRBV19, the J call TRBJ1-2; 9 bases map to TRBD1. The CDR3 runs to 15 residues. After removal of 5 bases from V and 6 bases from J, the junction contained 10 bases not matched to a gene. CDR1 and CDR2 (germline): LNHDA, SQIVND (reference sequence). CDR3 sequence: CASSPPGTGKNGYTF. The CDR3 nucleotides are TGTGCCAGTAGTCCCCCCGGGACAGGGAAGAATGGCTACACCTTC.

CDR3 coding DNA: TGTGCCATCAGTGAGTCTTCGAAAGGGAGGGAGGCCCGCGGACCCCTCCACTTT. Its translation: CAISESSKGREARGPLHF. This chain links TRBV10-3 with TRBJ1-6; no clear D gene. V was cut by 0 bases and J by 12 bases, with 24 bases left in between. This CDR3 has 18 residues. The V gene's germline CDR1 is ENHRY and CDR2 SYGVKD.

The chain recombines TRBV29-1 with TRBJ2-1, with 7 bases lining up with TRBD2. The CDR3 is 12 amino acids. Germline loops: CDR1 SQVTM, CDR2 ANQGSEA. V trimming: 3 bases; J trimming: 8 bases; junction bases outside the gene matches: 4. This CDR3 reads CSVEGGVDEQFF. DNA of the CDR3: TGCAGCGTTGAGGGGGGGGTCGATGAGCAGTTCTTC.

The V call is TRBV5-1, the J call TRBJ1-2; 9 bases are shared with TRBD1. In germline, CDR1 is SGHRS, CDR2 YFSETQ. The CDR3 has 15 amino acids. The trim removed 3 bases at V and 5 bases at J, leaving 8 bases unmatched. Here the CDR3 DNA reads TGCGCCAGCAGCTCGCAATCGACAGGGGGTTATGGCTACACCTTC. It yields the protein CASSSQSTGGYGYTF.

CDR3 DNA: TGTGCCAGCAGCTTGGAGTCCTACGAGCAGTACTTC. It codes for CASSLESYEQYF. V gene TRBV7-9 combines with J gene TRBJ2-7; D not certain. Germline V gene lookup returns CDR1 SEHNR and CDR2 FQNEAQ (reference sequence). Trimming cost V 3 bases and J 1 base, with 4 bases left between them. This CDR3 has 12 amino acids.

CDR3 sequence reads: CASSQSGEKVYEQYF. CDR3 coding DNA: TGTGCCAGCAGCCAAAGCGGGGAGAAGGTCTACGAGCAGTACTTC. The chain uses TRBV4-2 and TRBJ2-7; 7 bases map to TRBD2. V lost 2 bases, J lost 3 bases, and 7 bases stayed unmatched. CDR3 length: 15 amino acids. CDR1 LGHNA and CDR2 YNFKEQ come from the germline V gene.